This TCR beta chain was observed in a study of CD8+CD57+ T cells in acquired aplastic anemia. Study context: On average, sorted CD4+ and CD8+ cells gave roughly 2.9 ug of DNA. In CD4+ cells, healthy donors produced an average of approximately 10 million reads.

Comments on this clonotype: Its antigen is still unknown. Lacking the conserved final phenylalanine or tryptophan, this CDR3 likely reflects a read error. The limits of the CDR3 on the DNA are not certain, so only TCRdb's listed CDR3 is given.

Broader study findings: Patients and healthy controls showed no significant CD8+ Simpson's diversity difference. Roughly 28 was the count of CD8+ CDR3 sequences that patients shared with controls.

The length of the CDR3 is 13 amino acids, counting both ends. The V gene's germline CDR1 is SGHVT and CDR2 SQSDAQ. The template used for profiling TCR beta VDJ and CDR3 was genomic DNA. TCRdb recomputed calls from the reads with MiXCR, one row per CDR3 protein. This repertoire shows 350,000 to 450,000 distinct CDR3 sequences, 65% to 75% found once; its top ten account for 4%. This clonotype was sampled from a human donor in good health, serving as a control. The specimen sequenced was sorted CD4+, CD8+, or CD8+CD57+ T cells (not recorded which) from PBMCs. The chain combines TRBV7-4 with TRBJ1-2; the DNA was not used to check the table's D call, TRBD1. CDR3: CASRSADSESPMA.